This TCR beta chain was obtained from a study of vaccination and CD4 T cells after COVID-19. Across the study: SARS-CoV-2 was confirmed by nasal swab PCR; disease was mild in under ten, severe in one.

As to treatment: approximately nine-day PBMC culture with coronavirus spike peptide pools or control peptides (ViraFEST assay). TCRs were sequenced by ViraFEST after antigen-specific T cells had been expanded with peptide pools. The trim removed 5 bases at V and 4 bases at J, leaving 10 bases unmatched. The CDR3 contains 16 residues. Germline V gene lookup returns CDR1 MNHEY and CDR2 SVGEGT. On this clonotype: Its antigen is unidentified.

With the Oncomine TCR Beta short-read assay, DNA from cultured CD4+ T cells was sequenced. From the PCR reads, TCRdb called clonotypes with MiXCR, one entry per CDR3 protein. The table lists roughly 15,000 distinct CDR3 sequences, roughly 57% of them singletons. The clonotype was recovered from a human donor who had recovered from COVID-19. Source material: CD4+ T cells from blood, cultured in vitro. The chain employs TRBV6-2 or TRBV6-3 and TRBJ2-5; 10 bases line up with TRBD2. CDR3 coding DNA: TGTGCCAGCAGTGGACATAGCGGGAGGATCGGAGAGACCCAGTACTTC. It encodes CASSGHSGRIGETQYF.